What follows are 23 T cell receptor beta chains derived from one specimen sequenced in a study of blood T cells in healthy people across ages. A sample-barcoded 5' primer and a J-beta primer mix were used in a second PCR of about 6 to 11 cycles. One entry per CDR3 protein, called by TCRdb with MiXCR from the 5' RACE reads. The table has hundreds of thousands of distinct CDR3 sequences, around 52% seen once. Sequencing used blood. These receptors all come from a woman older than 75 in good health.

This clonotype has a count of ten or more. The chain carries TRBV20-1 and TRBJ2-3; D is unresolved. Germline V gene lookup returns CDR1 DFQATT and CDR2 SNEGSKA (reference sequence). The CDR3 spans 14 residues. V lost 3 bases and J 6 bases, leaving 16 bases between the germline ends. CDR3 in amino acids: CSARPPPSMDTQYF. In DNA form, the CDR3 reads TGCAGTGCTAGGCCCCCCCCATCTATGGATACGCAGTATTTT.

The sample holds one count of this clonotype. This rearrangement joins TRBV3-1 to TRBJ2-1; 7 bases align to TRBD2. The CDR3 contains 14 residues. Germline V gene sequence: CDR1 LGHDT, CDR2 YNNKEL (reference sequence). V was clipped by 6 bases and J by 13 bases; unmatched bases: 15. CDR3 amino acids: CASRVVGAGETQFF. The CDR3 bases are TGTGCCAGCAGAGTAGTAGGGGCGGGGGAGACCCAGTTCTTC.

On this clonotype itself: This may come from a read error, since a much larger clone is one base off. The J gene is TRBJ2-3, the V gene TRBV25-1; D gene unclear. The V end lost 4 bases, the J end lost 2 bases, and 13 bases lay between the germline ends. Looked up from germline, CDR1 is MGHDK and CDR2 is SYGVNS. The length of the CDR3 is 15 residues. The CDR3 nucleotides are TGTGCCAGCAGTGTCCCCAGAGAGGCCACAGATACGCAGTATTTT. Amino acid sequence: CASSVPREATDTQYF. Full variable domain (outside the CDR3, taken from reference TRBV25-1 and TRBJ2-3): EADIYQTPRYLVIGTGKKITLECSQTMGHDKMYWYQQDPGMELHLIHYSYGVNSTEKGDLSSESTVSRIRTEHFPLTLESARPSHTSQYLCASSVPREATDTQYFGPGTRLTVL.

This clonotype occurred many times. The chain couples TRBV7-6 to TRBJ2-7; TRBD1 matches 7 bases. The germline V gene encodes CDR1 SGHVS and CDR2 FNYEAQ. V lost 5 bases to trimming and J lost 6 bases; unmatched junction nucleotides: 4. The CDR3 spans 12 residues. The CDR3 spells CASSPTGSEQYF. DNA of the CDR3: TGTGCCAGCAGCCCGACAGGGAGCGAGCAGTACTTC.

The CDR3, as DNA: TGTGCCAGCAGCTTTGGACAGGGGGACATTCAGTACTTC. Translation: CASSFGQGDIQYF. The rearrangement joins TRBV7-2 to TRBJ2-4, with 10 positions matching TRBD1. The junction had 1 base not matched to a gene; V was cut back by 3 bases and J by 8 bases. The CDR3 is 13 amino acids. Germline lookup yields CDR1 SGHTA and CDR2 FQGNSA.

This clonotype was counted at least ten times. CDR3 region: CASSPGQPNTEAFF. The DNA for the CDR3 is TGTGCCAGCAGTCCGGGACAACCGAACACTGAAGCTTTCTTT. V is TRBV12-3 or TRBV12-4 and J is TRBJ1-1, with D possibly TRBD1 on 6 matching bases. This CDR3 spans 14 amino acids. V dropped 5 bases and J dropped 1 base, with 11 bases sitting between them.

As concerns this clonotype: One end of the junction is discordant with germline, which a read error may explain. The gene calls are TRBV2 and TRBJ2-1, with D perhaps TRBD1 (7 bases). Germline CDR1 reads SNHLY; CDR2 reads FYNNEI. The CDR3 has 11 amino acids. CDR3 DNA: TGTGCCAGCAGCGGAGGGGGCGAGCGGTTCTTC. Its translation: CASSGGGERFF.

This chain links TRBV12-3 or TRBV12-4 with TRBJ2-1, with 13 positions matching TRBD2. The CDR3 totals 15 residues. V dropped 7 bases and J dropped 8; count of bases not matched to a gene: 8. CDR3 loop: CASNLLAGGPHEQFF. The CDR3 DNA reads TGTGCCAGCAACCTACTAGCGGGGGGGCCCCATGAGCAGTTCTTC.

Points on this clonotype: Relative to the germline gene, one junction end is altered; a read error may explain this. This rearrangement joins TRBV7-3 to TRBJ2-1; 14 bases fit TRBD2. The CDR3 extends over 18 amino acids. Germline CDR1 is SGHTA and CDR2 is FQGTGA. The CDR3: CASSSAGTSGSWYSEQFF. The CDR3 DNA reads TGTGCCAGCAGCTCCGCCGGGACTAGCGGGAGTTGGTACAGTGAGCAGTTCTTC.

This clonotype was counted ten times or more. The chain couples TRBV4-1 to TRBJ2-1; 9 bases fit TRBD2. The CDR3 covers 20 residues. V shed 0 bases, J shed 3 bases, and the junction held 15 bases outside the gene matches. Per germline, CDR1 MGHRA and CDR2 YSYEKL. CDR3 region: CASSQDDAGGLAANYNEQFF. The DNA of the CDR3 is TGCGCCAGCAGCCAAGATGATGCGGGAGGGCTGGCCGCCAACTACAATGAGCAGTTCTTC.

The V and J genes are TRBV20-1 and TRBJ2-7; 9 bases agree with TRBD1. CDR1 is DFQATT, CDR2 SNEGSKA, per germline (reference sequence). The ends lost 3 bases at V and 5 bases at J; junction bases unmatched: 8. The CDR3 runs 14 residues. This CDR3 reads CSARFGTGSNEQYF. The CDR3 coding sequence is TGCAGTGCTAGGTTTGGGACAGGGTCAAACGAGCAGTACTTC.

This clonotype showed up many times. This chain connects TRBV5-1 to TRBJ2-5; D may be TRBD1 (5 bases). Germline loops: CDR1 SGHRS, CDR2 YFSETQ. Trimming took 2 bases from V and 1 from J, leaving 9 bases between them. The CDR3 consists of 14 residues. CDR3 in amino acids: CASSFTGFQETQYF. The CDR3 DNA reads TGCGCCAGCAGCTTTACAGGATTCCAAGAGACCCAGTACTTC.

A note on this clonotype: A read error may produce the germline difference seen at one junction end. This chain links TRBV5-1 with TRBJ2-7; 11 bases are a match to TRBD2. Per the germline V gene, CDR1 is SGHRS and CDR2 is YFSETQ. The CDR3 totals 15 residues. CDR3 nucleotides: TGCACCAGCAGTTTCCTAGCGGGAGGCCACTACGAGCAGTACTTC. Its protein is CTSSFLAGGHYEQYF.

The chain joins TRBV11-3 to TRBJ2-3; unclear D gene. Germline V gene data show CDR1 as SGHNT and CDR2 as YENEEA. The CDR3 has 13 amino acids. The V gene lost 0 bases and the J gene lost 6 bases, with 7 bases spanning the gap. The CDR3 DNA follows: TGTGCCAGCAGCTTAGACGTCCAGGATACGCAGTATTTT. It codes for CASSLDVQDTQYF.

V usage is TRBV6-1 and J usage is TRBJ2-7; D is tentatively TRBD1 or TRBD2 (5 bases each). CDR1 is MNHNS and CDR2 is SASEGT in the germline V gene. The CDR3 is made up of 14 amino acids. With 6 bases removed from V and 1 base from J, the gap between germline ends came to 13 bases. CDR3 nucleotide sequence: TGTGCCAGCAGAGCGGTCGACAGATCCTACGAGCAGTACTTC. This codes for CASRAVDRSYEQYF.

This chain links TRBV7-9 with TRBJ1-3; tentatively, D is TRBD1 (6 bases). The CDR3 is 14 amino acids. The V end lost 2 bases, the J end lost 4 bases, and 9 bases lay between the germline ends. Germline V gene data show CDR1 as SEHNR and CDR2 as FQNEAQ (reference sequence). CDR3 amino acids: CASSLQGIGNTIYF. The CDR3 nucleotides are TGTGCCAGCAGCTTACAGGGGATAGGAAACACCATATATTTT.

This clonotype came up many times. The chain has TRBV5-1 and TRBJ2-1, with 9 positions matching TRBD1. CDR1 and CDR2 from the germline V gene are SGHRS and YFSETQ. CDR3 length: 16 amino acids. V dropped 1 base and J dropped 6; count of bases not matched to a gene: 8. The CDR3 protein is CASSLSGTGYGNEQFF. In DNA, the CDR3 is TGCGCCAGCAGCTTGTCCGGGACAGGGTACGGCAATGAGCAGTTCTTC.

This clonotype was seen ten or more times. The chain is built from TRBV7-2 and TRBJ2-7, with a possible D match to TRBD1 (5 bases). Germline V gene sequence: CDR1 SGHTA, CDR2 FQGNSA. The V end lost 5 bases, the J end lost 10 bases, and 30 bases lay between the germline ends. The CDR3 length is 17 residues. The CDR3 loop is CASSPTGQSKLKSDQYF. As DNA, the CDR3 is TGTGCCAGCAGCCCTACCGGACAATCCAAGCTTAAGAGCGACCAGTACTTC.

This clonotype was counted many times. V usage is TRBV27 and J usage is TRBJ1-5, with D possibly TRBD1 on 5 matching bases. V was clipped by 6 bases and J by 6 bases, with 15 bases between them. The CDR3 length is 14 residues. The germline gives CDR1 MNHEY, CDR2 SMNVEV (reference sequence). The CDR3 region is CASSLQGGGQPQHF. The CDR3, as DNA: TGTGCCAGCAGCCTTCAGGGAGGTGGTCAGCCCCAGCATTTT.

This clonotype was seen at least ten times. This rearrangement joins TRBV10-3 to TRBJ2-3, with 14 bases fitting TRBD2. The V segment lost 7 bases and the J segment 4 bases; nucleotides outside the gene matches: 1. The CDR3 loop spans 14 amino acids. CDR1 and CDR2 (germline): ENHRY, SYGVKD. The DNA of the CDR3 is TGTGCCATCAAGGGACTAGCGGGAGCAGATACGCAGTATTTT. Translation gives CAIKGLAGADTQYF.

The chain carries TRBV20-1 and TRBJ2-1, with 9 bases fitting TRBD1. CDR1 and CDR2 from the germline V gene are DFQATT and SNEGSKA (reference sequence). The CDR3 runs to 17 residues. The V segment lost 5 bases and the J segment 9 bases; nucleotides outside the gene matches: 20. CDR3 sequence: CSAPGQGTPFPWSEQFF. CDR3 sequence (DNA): TGCAGTGCTCCTGGACAGGGGACCCCTTTCCCCTGGAGTGAGCAGTTCTTC.

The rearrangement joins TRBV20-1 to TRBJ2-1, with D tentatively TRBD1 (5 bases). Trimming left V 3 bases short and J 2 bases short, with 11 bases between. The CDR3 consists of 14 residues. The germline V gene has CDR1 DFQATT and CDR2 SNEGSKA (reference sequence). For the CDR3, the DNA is TGCAGTGCTAGGAAATCGACAGCCTACAATGAGCAGTTCTTC. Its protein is CSARKSTAYNEQFF.

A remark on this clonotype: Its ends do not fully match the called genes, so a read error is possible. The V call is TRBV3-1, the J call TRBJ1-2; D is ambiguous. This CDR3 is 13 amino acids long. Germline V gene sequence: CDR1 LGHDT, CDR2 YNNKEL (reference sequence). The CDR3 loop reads CAGSQDLNAGYTF. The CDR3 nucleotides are TGTGCCGGCAGCCAAGATCTGAACGCCGGCTACACCTTC.